Listed here are 8 T cell receptor beta chains from one sample, sequenced in a study of Graves' ophthalmopathy and Graves' hyperthyroidism. RNA transcripts served as template for amplifying TCR beta CDR3 sequences. HTBI primers were used in a first-round RT-PCR, which preceded a second-round multiplex PCR. TCRdb redid the calling of the multiplex PCR reads with MiXCR, one entry per CDR3 protein. The sample yields 600,000 to 650,000 distinct CDR3 sequences, 22% seen once. Sequencing was carried out using peripheral blood. The receptor source for this set is a woman in her late teens or twenties with stable Graves' hyperthyroidism. Some clones in this sample may be carry-over from other donors' samples.

The sample holds many counts of this clonotype. The chain links TRBV6-2 or TRBV6-3 to TRBJ2-7; TRBD1 agrees at 9 bases. Losses at the gene ends were 5 bases for V and 3 bases for J; bases not matched to a gene: 2. CDR3 length: 13 residues. Germline V gene lookup returns CDR1 MNHEY and CDR2 SVGEGT. This CDR3 is CASSPTGGYEQYF. The CDR3 bases are TGTGCCAGCAGTCCGACAGGGGGCTACGAGCAGTACTTC.

This clonotype was observed many times. The V and J genes are TRBV20-1 and TRBJ2-5; D might be TRBD1 (6 bases). V lost 2 bases to trimming and J lost 2 bases, with 6 bases between them. CDR1 is DFQATT and CDR2 is SNEGSKA in the germline V gene (reference sequence). The CDR3 has 12 amino acids. CDR3 sequence: CSARQGQETQYF. In nucleotides, the CDR3 is TGCAGTGCTAGACAGGGGCAAGAGACCCAGTACTTC.

This clonotype came up many times. This chain connects TRBV27 to TRBJ2-7; D call uncertain. V lost 6 bases, J lost 3 bases, and 15 bases lay in between. Looked up from germline, CDR1 is MNHEY and CDR2 is SMNVEV (reference sequence). The CDR3 is made up of 14 amino acids. Here the CDR3 DNA reads TGTGCCAGCAGGGTAGCCCTAGTCGACTACGAGCAGTACTTC. Protein: CASRVALVDYEQYF.

This clonotype was seen only a few times. The chain uses TRBV20-1 and TRBJ2-6; D is perhaps TRBD1 (5 bases). Trimming pared 3 bases from V and 0 bases from J, leaving 9 bases between. Germline CDR1 reads DFQATT; CDR2 reads SNEGSKA (reference sequence). This CDR3 comprises 15 residues. DNA of the CDR3: TGCAGTGCTAGTCCAGGGCTCTCTGGGGCCAACGTCCTGACTTTC. This sequence encodes CSASPGLSGANVLTF.

This clonotype was observed a few times. The chain recombines TRBV7-2 with TRBJ1-5; D is uncertain. Germline V gene data show CDR1 as SGHTA and CDR2 as FQGNSA. The length of the CDR3 is 14 residues. The ends were cut back, 2 bases at V and 6 bases at J, with 11 bases in the middle. The CDR3 protein is CASSLNRHGQPQHF. DNA of the CDR3: TGTGCCAGCAGCTTAAATAGGCATGGTCAGCCCCAGCATTTT.

The chain is built from TRBV6-1 and TRBJ1-1, with D unclear. CDR1 is MNHNS and CDR2 is SASEGT in the germline V gene. Trimming pared 6 bases from V and 0 bases from J, leaving 11 bases between. CDR3 length: 14 amino acids. Here the CDR3 DNA reads TGTGCCAGCAGGTTGGAATGGCTGAACACTGAAGCTTTCTTT. Translation: CASRLEWLNTEAFF.

This clonotype was seen ten or more times. The chain carries TRBV12-3 or TRBV12-4 and TRBJ1-5; 9 bases are a match to TRBD1. There are 13 residues in the CDR3. J lost 6 bases, V lost 11 bases, and 8 bases had no gene match. The CDR3 loop reads CAARGQGGQPQHF. The DNA of the CDR3 is TGTGCCGCGCGGGGACAGGGAGGTCAGCCCCAGCATTTT.

This clonotype was seen ten or more times. This sequence joins TRBV12-3 or TRBV12-4 and TRBJ1-1; no firm D call. This CDR3 is 16 amino acids long. The V end was cut by 1 base, the J end by 0 bases, with 12 bases between. CDR3 coding DNA: TGTGCCAGCAGTTTAGGCACCCCGGGATTGAACACTGAAGCTTTCTTT. Translated: CASSLGTPGLNTEAFF.